The source of this TCR beta chain is a study of blood T cells in healthy people across ages (dated by TCRdb to between 2015 and 2017). With regard to the full study: In model experiments, template switching captured roughly one uniquely barcoded TCR beta cDNA molecule for every two T cells. The study analyzed two additional independent replicas of 1 million unique cDNA reads from the same blood draw for two donors, one aged 18 to 29 and one aged 80 or older. Age-related changes in TCR beta repertoire diversity were measured in the study by deep sequencing normalized with unique cDNA molecular identifiers. Four age groups were formed from the donors: young (average about 16 years), middle-aged (approximately 39), aged (around 68) and long-lived (82). The paper's findings and limits, for the study overall: Because donor CMV infection status was unknown, age-related changes in expanded clonotypes were potentially confounded. Estimates of total diversity based on one million sequenced T cells were regarded as lower bounds and as underestimates. Compared with the aged group, the long-lived group had more naive CD4+ T cells, fewer expanded clones and increased TCR diversity, suggesting age selection. Bulk unsorted PBMC profiling prevented conclusive comparison of naive and antigen-experienced compartments. The percentage of naive T cells measured by flow cytometry correlated strongly with observed TCR beta diversity. Observed TCR beta diversity per million T cells fell roughly linearly with age, and a significant reduction was already apparent by age around 39.

Donors were about 36 systemically healthy Caucasian individuals from Russia aged roughly 6 to 95 years. Around 10 milliliters of peripheral blood were collected from each donor into EDTA-treated Vacutainer tubes. Ficoll-Paque density-gradient centrifugation was used to isolate PBMCs, with at least 6.5 million per sample. Trizol reagent was used to extract total RNA from PBMCs, with at least 5.5 micrograms per sample. Naive CD45RAhigh/CD27high T cell percentages were measured by flow cytometry on a PBMC aliquot from every donor. The library was produced with 5' RACE. TCRdb lists the instrument as Illumina HiSeq 2500. A second roughly 7 to 11 cycle PCR used a sample-barcoded 5' primer and a J-beta primer mix. Each TCR beta cDNA molecule received a unique molecular identifier from a template-switch 5' adaptor carrying 12 random nucleotides. Each sample yielded at least 3 million CDR3-containing paired-end reads. First-strand cDNA synthesis was performed from all RNA using the Mint cDNA synthesis kit, with priming by a TRBC-specific oligonucleotide. After uracil-DNA glycosylase treatment, a first 18-cycle PCR used universal primers M1SS and BC2_uni_R on all cDNA. The paper's data handling went like this. Each sample was normalized by randomly selecting 1 million high-quality reads, each carrying a distinct molecular identifier. Reads with shared molecular identifiers were discarded instead of being binned into consensus sequences. MiTCR, with a Q25 quality threshold and the strictest error-elimination algorithm, was used for CDR3 identification, clonotype clustering and error correction. A nonparametric unseen species model with Euler transformation was used to estimate a lower bound on total TCR beta diversity. TCRdb reworked the public reads: Q25 trimming with fastp, MiXCR clone assembly, productive beta chains retained. All rows with the same CDR3 protein become a single entry with the most common DNA and genes. V and J calls and clone size were set by TCRdb, not the authors. In this sample the table shows around 1,000,000 distinct CDR3 sequences, approximately 25% of which occur a single time. Around 0.75% of the sample comes from the top ten.

Regarding this clonotype: This receptor's antigen is unknown. The record has no base qualities; no much larger clone is one base away.

From the germline V gene (reference sequence), CDR1 is LGHDT and CDR2 is YNNKEL. The CDR3 starts with the cysteine, ends with the phenylalanine, and has 14 residues. The kept DNA is CDR3 alone, 42 bases in frame from the first base. Between the V and J ends, shortened by 4 bases and 5 bases respectively, the junction contains 14 bases. This sample was shared with a second study, whose subject was T cells of mothers and their children. The second investigation adds: The donors were nine systemically healthy Caucasian individuals, made up of three mothers and their six children. cDNA synthesis used all of the extracted RNA, with roughly 1.5 ug of RNA in each 15 ul reaction. Sample barcodes and 2-4 random nucleotides were added via the M1S primer in the second PCR. Each mother yielded over 10 million TCR beta CDR3 reads and each child a few million reads. Thymic selection similarly shapes TCR recombination output in related and unrelated pairs, with minor effect from inherited differences. Normalized repertoire overlap was always found to be slightly, but never significantly, higher in related mother-child pairs than in unrelated mother-child pairs. No persistent microchimeric T cell clones were detected, at a sensitivity of around 97 clones per million clonotypes. In the study, deep NGS was used to compare the TCR beta repertoires of mothers and children, and features distinguishing related mother-child pairs from unrelated individuals were sought. On average, the children were around 11 +/- 4 years old, while the mothers were about 38 +/- 4 years old. Libraries were sequenced on Illumina HiSeq 2000 with 100+100 nt paired-end reads after adapter ligation with NEBNext reagents. Mother and child libraries were prepared a month apart and sequenced in separate runs to prevent cross-contamination. For each donor, between about 450,000 and 2,300,000 distinct TCR beta clonotypes were identified. Naive TCR beta clonotypes were estimated from low-frequency clonotypes matched to each donor's FACS-determined naive share, without sorting.

The receptor was derived from a girl aged 2 to 10 in good health. The sequenced sample consisted of blood. Here the chain combines TRBV3-1 and TRBJ2-5; the D gene is unclear. The DNA sequence reads TGTGCCAGCAGCCGCTCGACTGGGTGGGAGACCCAGTACTTC. Its translation is CASSRSTGWETQYF.